This TCR beta chain was captured in a study of blood T cell repertoires in COVID-19 (dated by TCRdb to 2020 to 2022). Background for the entire study: The collaborator samples originated in the United States, Italy and Spain and spanned the acute and convalescent phases of COVID-19. The prospective study material was composed of cDNA or gDNA derived from T cells, B-cell-depleted T cells, or PBMCs. Deeply sampled blood TCRbeta repertoires from subjects exposed to, actively infected with, or recovered from COVID-19 were included in the dataset. The repertoires were released in a freely available public database meant as a resource for research on the immune response to SARS-CoV-2. The samples were drawn from the first 160 participants of the ongoing ImmuneRACE study and from under 1,500 subjects provided by 6 global collaborators. The sample metadata nearly always contained a de-identified subject ID, COVID-19 status, age in years and sex. Where HLA class I and class II types were available, the types were taken from metadata supplied by the sample provider, not from assay-based typing.

V is pared back by 3 bases and J by 3 bases, with 11 bases lying between the germline termini. CDR1 is given as SEHNR and CDR2 as FQNEAQ, both from the germline V gene (reference sequence). The CDR3 contains 14 residues, cysteine and phenylalanine counted. Just CDR3 DNA is preserved here, 42 bases in frame from base 1. The immunoSEQ Assay, a bias-controlled multiplex PCR, was used to amplify TCRbeta CDR3 regions from genomic DNA. Per the source publication's procedure: The number of nucleated cells in each sample was estimated from the amplification of reference gene primers within the assay. Sequence reads were collapsed and filtered to measure the absolute abundance of every unique TCRbeta CDR3 rearrangement. For each sample, productive Simpson clonality was calculated as the square root of Simpson's diversity index over productive rearrangements. Here the immuneACCESS table is served through TCRdb, limited to in-frame sequences with V and J called. Missing clones are a known gap in these copies; in checked studies unresolved V genes cover under half, and the rest lacks a known reason. The V and J calls and clone size were taken over from that table, and D and trimming were inferred from the DNA. The sample yields around 300,000 clones; less than 90% were counted once. Together, the top ten hold less than 3% of the sample.

With regard to this clone: The antigen it recognizes is unknown. Base-call qualities are not available, and no considerably larger clone is one nucleotide away.

Enrolling through a virtual design, the prospective study's participants ranged in age from roughly 18 to 100 years and lived across 24 United States geographic areas. In the prospective study, cohorts were assigned on the basis of participant-reported clinical history obtained from a screening survey and a study questionnaire. Recovered participants in ImmuneRACE Cohort 3 were defined as having two consecutive negative NP/OP PCR tests, clearance from a healthcare professional, or resolution of symptoms. In the prospective study, whole blood, serum and a nasopharyngeal or oropharyngeal swab were collected from each participant by mobile phlebotomists. Additional blood draws and questionnaires over an approximately two-month period could optionally be provided by prospective study participants. Before DNA extraction, prospective study blood samples were shipped either frozen or at room temperature.

Here is what the overall study found, with its caveats: The amount of clinical and demographic metadata varied by source and participant and was provided uncurated.

The sequenced sample consisted of PBMCs or T cells enriched from blood (not recorded which). The chain uses TRBV7-9 and TRBJ1-2; TRBD1 is perhaps the D gene, given 5 matching bases. This TCR was sampled from a woman aged 45-65 years who had recovered from COVID-19. The CDR3 here reads CASSFPGTHYGYTF. The sequence in DNA is TGTGCCAGCAGCTTCCCCGGGACTCACTATGGCTACACCTTC.